This T cell receptor beta chain was documented in a study of T cell responses to AZD1222 COVID-19 vaccine. This table comes from immunoSEQ multiplex PCR, and its TCRdb copy is limited to in-frame clones, with some not included. Here the sample spans some 120,000 clones, around 86% being singletons. This sample comprised peripheral blood, obtained on day 0 of AZD1222 vaccination. This receptor was taken from an adult in good health.

The CDR3 DNA follows: TGTGCCAGCTCACGAGACAGGGGGCGGACAACCATGAACACTGAAGCTTTCTTT. Translation: CASSRDRGRTTMNTEAFF. This rearrangement joins TRBV18 to TRBJ1-1; 10 nucleotides line up with TRBD1. The CDR3 is 18 amino acids. The V and J ends lost 4 bases and 0 bases, in that order; junction bases with no gene match: 11. Germline lookup yields CDR1 KGHSH and CDR2 LQKENI.